Presented here are 2 T cell receptor beta chains from one specimen sequenced in a study of blood T cell repertoires in COVID-19. TCRdb keeps only in-frame clones here, not all; method: immunoSEQ multiplex PCR. The table shows about 70,000 clones, with more than 75% occurring only once. Input material: peripheral blood. Source of these receptors: a woman aged 18-29 years with acute or convalescent COVID-19.

The gene calls are TRBV9 and TRBJ1-1; maybe TRBD1 (5 bases). V was clipped by 4 bases and J by 2 bases, with 18 bases between them. Germline lookup yields CDR1 SGDLS and CDR2 YYNGEE. The CDR3 runs to 16 residues. The CDR3 spells CASSQPERGRNTEAFF. The CDR3 region has the DNA TGTGCCAGCAGCCAACCAGAGCGGGGGAGAAACACTGAAGCTTTCTTT.

V gene TRBV5-4 combines with J gene TRBJ1-2; D is ambiguous. The CDR3 sequence is 17 residues long. The germline V gene encodes CDR1 SGHNT and CDR2 YYREEE (reference sequence). The V end lost 5 bases, the J end lost 0 bases, and 20 bases lay between the germline ends. In nucleotides, the CDR3 is TGTGCCAGCAGAACTGTTAAAGGAAGGCTAGCTAACTATGGCTACACCTTC. Protein sequence: CASRTVKGRLANYGYTF.